This T cell receptor beta chain was captured by sequencing in a study of neurological immune-mediated disorders. TCRdb called the 5' RACE reads again in MiXCR, with one record for every CDR3 protein. The sample consists of approximately 89,000 distinct CDR3 sequences, about 4% of them appearing once. The time point here: longitudinal time-point 3. This clonotype appeared many times. Germline CDR1 reads DFQATT; CDR2 reads SNEGSKA (reference sequence). The length of the CDR3 is 13 residues. V lost 0 bases, J lost 2 bases, and 7 bases lay in between. The V call is TRBV20-1, the J call TRBJ2-5, with D unclear. Sequencing input: PBMCs. This receptor was taken from a woman aged 55 to 70 with multiple sclerosis. The CDR3 DNA is TGCAGTGCTAGAGACTCCTTTCAAGAGACCCAGTACTTC. This sequence encodes CSARDSFQETQYF.